Shown below are 9 T cell receptor beta chains from a single sample sequenced in a study of early T cells in non-severe SARS-CoV-2 infection. TCRdb analysed the 5' RACE reads with MiXCR anew, one entry per CDR3 protein. The sample shows roughly 86,000 distinct CDR3 sequences, over 12% of them seen only once. Source material: whole blood. These receptor sequences come from an adult who was a healthcare worker with PCR-confirmed SARS-CoV-2 infection or an uninfected control (not recorded which).

The chain is built from TRBV29-1 and TRBJ2-5; 7 positions match TRBD1. Germline V gene lookup returns CDR1 SQVTM and CDR2 ANQGSEA. The CDR3 spans 13 residues. V was clipped by 7 bases and J by 2 bases; unmatched bases: 7. The CDR3 coding sequence is TGCAGCGCCGAAGGCAGGGGGCAAGAGACCCAGTACTTC. Translation: CSAEGRGQETQYF.

V is TRBV6-4 and J is TRBJ2-4; D not certain. The CDR3 length is 12 residues. V was clipped by 0 bases and J by 9 bases, with 6 bases between them. Germline V gene sequence: CDR1 MRHNA, CDR2 SNTAGT. The CDR3 region is CASSDSWGIQYF. In DNA, the CDR3 is TGTGCCAGCAGTGACTCCTGGGGCATTCAGTACTTC.

This chain connects TRBV11-2 to TRBJ1-1; a weak D match, TRBD1 (5 bases). The CDR3 is 13 residues long. V lost 1 base, J lost 4 bases, and 7 bases lay in between. Germline V gene data show CDR1 as SGHAT and CDR2 as FQNNGV. Here the CDR3 DNA reads TGTGCCAGCAGCTTAGTGGGACGCACTGAAGCTTTCTTT. Translating gives CASSLVGRTEAFF.

This clonotype was counted ten times or more. The gene calls are TRBV6-1 and TRBJ1-1; no reliable D call. This CDR3 spans 11 amino acids. The germline V gene has CDR1 MNHNS and CDR2 SASEGT. V was cut by 10 bases and J by 1 base, with 7 bases left in between. CDR3 sequence (DNA): TGTGCCATCAAGGGGAACACTGAAGCTTTCTTT. It is translated as CAIKGNTEAFF.

This chain joins TRBV2 and TRBJ2-4; weak D call: TRBD2 (7 bases). CDR3 length equals 17 residues. The V end lost 8 bases, the J end lost 2 bases, and 22 bases lay between the germline ends. Germline values: CDR1 SNHLY, CDR2 FYNNEI. The CDR3 DNA reads TGTGCCAGCGGATCCTGGGAGGGGGGTTATTCCAAAAACATTCAGTACTTC. Translation: CASGSWEGGYSKNIQYF.

This rearrangement joins TRBV12-3 or TRBV12-4 to TRBJ2-5; unclear D gene. V was cut by 3 bases and J by 5 bases, with 10 bases left in between. This CDR3 spans 13 amino acids. The CDR3 reads CASSFSRSETQYF. CDR3 in DNA: TGTGCCAGCAGTTTTTCTCGGAGTGAGACCCAGTACTTC.

The chain couples TRBV10-1 to TRBJ2-5; D not certain. V lost 10 bases and J 3 bases, leaving 3 bases between the germline ends. From germline, CDR1 is WNHNN and CDR2 SYGVQD (reference sequence). This CDR3 region has 9 residues. CDR3 nucleotides: TGCGCCACAAAAGAGACCCAGTACTTC. It codes for CATKETQYF.

This clonotype has ten or more counts. This chain connects TRBV5-1 to TRBJ2-5, with 7 bases fitting TRBD1. The CDR3 extends over 13 amino acids. V lost 6 bases to trimming and J lost 6 bases; unmatched junction nucleotides: 8. Germline lookup yields CDR1 SGHRS and CDR2 YFSETQ. CDR3 DNA sequence: TGCGCCAGCACCGAGACAGGGCGGCAGACCCAGTACTTC. Protein sequence: CASTETGRQTQYF.

This clonotype was observed a few times. This chain uses TRBV29-1 with TRBJ2-5; D is perhaps TRBD1 (6 bases). With 7 bases removed from V and 3 bases from J, the gap between germline ends came to 18 bases. CDR3 length: 14 amino acids. CDR1 is SQVTM and CDR2 is ANQGSEA in the germline V gene. CDR3 sequence: CSGIRDTTKETQYF. CDR3 sequence (DNA): TGCAGCGGAATCCGGGACACCACCAAAGAGACCCAGTACTTC.